This T cell receptor (beta chain) was found in a study of tumor-infiltrating lymphocytes in primary liver carcinoma. Study-level information: Those sampled were patients whose primary liver carcinoma was treated by surgical resection.

Production of TCR beta cDNA used about 500 ng total RNA together with a constant-region primer. Library construction for TCR beta comprised three nested multiplex PCR rounds performed with slightly modified ARM-PCR. Investigators reported that the first two PCR rounds, at about 9 cycles each, used TRBV1-TRBV30 forward primers with a C-beta reverse primer. TCRdb redid the calling of the multiplex PCR reads with MiXCR, one entry per CDR3 protein. The sample has about 310,000 distinct CDR3 sequences, less than 75% seen once. About this clonotype: Its antigen is not known. This clone may be a read error of a much larger clone one base away.

Study results and caveats: Blood trailed tumors significantly in top-250-clone fraction (p = 0.039). It was tumor-adjacent and tumor-blood pairs that overlapped less than tumor region pairs did.

Losses at the gene ends were 4 bases for V and 6 bases for J; bases not matched to a gene: 8. Germline lookup yields CDR1 GTSNPN and CDR2 SVGIG (reference sequence). The CDR3 is 13 amino acids. Unsorted whole blood yielded the blood RNA, and germline DNA was also extracted. They drew about 3.9 milliliters of peripheral blood before surgery. The clonotype originates from a man aged 35 to 55 with primary liver carcinoma and hepatitis B virus infection. The sequenced material came from peripheral blood. The chain joins TRBV30 to TRBJ1-2; 7 nucleotides align to TRBD1. Here the CDR3 DNA reads TGTGCCTGGACAGGACAGGACAACCATGGCTACACCTTC. The encoded protein is CAWTGQDNHGYTF.